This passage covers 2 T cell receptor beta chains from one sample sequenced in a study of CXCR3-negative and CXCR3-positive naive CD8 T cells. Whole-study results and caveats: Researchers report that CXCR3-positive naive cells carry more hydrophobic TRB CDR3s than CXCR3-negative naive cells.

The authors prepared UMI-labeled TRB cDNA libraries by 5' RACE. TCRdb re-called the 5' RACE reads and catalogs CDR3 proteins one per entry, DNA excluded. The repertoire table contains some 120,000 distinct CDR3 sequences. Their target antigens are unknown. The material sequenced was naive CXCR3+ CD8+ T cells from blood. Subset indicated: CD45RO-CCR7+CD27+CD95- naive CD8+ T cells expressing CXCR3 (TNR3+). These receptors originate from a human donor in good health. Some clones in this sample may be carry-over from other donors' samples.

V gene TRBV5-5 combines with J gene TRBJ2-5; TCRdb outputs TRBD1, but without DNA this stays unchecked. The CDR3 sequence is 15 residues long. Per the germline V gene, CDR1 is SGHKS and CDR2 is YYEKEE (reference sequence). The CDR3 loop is CASSLYRGPQETQYF.

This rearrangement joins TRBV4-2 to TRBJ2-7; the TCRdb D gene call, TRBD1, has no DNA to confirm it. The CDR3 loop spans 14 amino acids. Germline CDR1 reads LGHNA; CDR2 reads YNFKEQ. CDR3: CASSQGLDSYEQYF.